A selection of T cell receptor beta chains follows, all from one sample in a study of CD8 T cells in Susac syndrome. TCRdb reanalysed the immunoSEQ multiplex PCR reads using MiXCR and keeps one entry per CDR3 protein. This repertoire shows some 100,000 distinct CDR3 sequences, around 95% found once; its top ten account for approximately 0.3%. Sequencing was carried out using CD8+ T cells from PBMCs. All receptors come from a human donor with Susac syndrome. CDR3s include the opening cysteine and the closing phenylalanine or tryptophan. The order of the fields is J gene, V gene, CDR3 protein.

TRBJ1-5 | TRBV7-6 | CASSIGQGINQPQHF
TRBJ1-1 | TRBV12-3/TRBV12-4 | CASSAGGYTEAFF
TRBJ2-7 | TRBV3-1 | CASSTGAGPREQYF
TRBJ2-6 | TRBV13 | CASSFGGANVLTF
TRBJ2-7 | TRBV14 | CASSPGEGVSSYEQYF
TRBJ2-7 | TRBV20-1 | CSARIWRVAAYEQYF
TRBJ2-6 | TRBV11-2 | CASSLGEGDSGANVLTF
TRBJ2-7 | TRBV27 | CASSLSGTGFYEQYF
TRBJ1-5 | TRBV5-6 | CASSFRLNSNQPQHF
TRBJ1-2 | TRBV27 | CASSLSGTYGYTF
TRBJ2-7 | TRBV15 | CATSPPPGQTFEQYF
TRBJ2-2 | TRBV20-1 | CSARDGQLLNTGELFF
TRBJ2-3 | TRBV27 | CASGLNTQYF
TRBJ2-2 | TRBV5-1 | CASSLQNTGELFF
TRBJ1-2 | TRBV9 | CASSVDGTGGGGYTF
TRBJ2-2 | TRBV24-1 | CATRSPYAGELFF
TRBJ2-3 | TRBV14 | CASSALGGPQYF